Below are 3 T cell receptor beta chains sequenced from a single sample in a study of shared clonotypes between healthy human individuals. Clones were sequenced by immunoSEQ multiplex PCR, and TCRdb holds only the in-frame ones, with some missing. The sample records about a million clones, 75% being singletons. Input material: memory CD4+ T cells sorted from blood. The sample's subset: CD45RA-negative fraction. Receptor source: a man aged 18-30 years in good health.

The V gene is TRBV6-1, the J gene TRBJ2-7; TRBD2 is a possible D gene (5 bases). The germline gives CDR1 MNHNS, CDR2 SASEGT. The CDR3 has 13 residues. Between the trimmed V and J ends, which lost 3 bases and 6 bases, there was a span of 12 bases. CDR3 DNA sequence: TGTGCCAGCAGTGATCCTCCAGGAGGCGAGCAGTACTTC. Translating it yields CASSDPPGGEQYF.

This chain links TRBV30 with TRBJ1-3; TRBD1 aligns across 8 bases. V shed 3 bases and J 2 bases; nucleotides not matched to a gene: 21. The CDR3 is 20 residues long. Germline CDR1 and CDR2: GTSNPN and SVGIG (reference sequence). In DNA form, the CDR3 reads TGTGCCTGGAGGTCCCGGGACAGGCGGACTCTAGGGAGGACTGGAAACACCATATATTTT. Translated, it gives CAWRSRDRRTLGRTGNTIYF.

The chain couples TRBV4-1 to TRBJ2-3, with 9 bases identical to TRBD2. Germline trimming cut 1 base from V and 4 bases from J; bases unmatched to any gene: 3. This CDR3 has 15 residues. CDR1 and CDR2 (germline): MGHRA, YSYEKL. The DNA for the CDR3 is TGCGCCAGCAGCCAAGCGGGACTAGCCCCAGATACGCAGTATTTT. It is translated as CASSQAGLAPDTQYF.